The 26 T cell receptor beta chains reported below all come from one sample, sequenced in a study of blood T cells in healthy people across ages. For the second PCR, which ran for 7 to 11 cycles, a sample-barcoded 5' primer and a J-beta primer mix were used. Each CDR3 protein gets one entry after TCRdb re-called the 5' RACE reads with MiXCR. The sample includes fewer than 2,000,000 distinct CDR3 sequences, 35% to 50% of them seen just once. The sample was blood. These receptors originate from a human donor in good health.

The V gene is TRBV6-2 or TRBV6-3, the J gene TRBJ1-1; D is possibly TRBD1 (5 bases). The germline V gene encodes CDR1 MNHEY and CDR2 SVGEGT. V shed 5 bases and J shed 5 bases, with 18 bases lying between them. The CDR3 totals 15 residues. This chain's CDR3 is CASSKNPGGRTEAFF. Written as DNA, the CDR3 is TGTGCCAGCAGTAAAAACCCCGGGGGTCGAACTGAAGCTTTCTTT.

This clonotype has just a few counts. This chain joins TRBV29-1 and TRBJ2-5, with unresolved D. The CDR3 is 13 amino acids. Germline CDR1 reads SQVTM; CDR2 reads ANQGSEA. With 3 bases removed from V and 4 bases from J, the gap between germline ends came to 12 bases. The CDR3 region is CSVEGRFRETQYF. CDR3 in DNA: TGCAGCGTTGAGGGCAGATTTCGAGAGACCCAGTACTTC.

In its sample, this clonotype was seen a few times. The CDR3 DNA follows: TGCAGTGCTAGAATAGGAGTTCGAGAGACCCAGTACTTC. Amino acid sequence: CSARIGVRETQYF. This chain uses TRBV20-1 with TRBJ2-5; D is unclear. The V end lost 2 bases, the J end lost 4 bases, and 11 bases lay between the germline ends. Germline CDR1 is DFQATT and CDR2 is SNEGSKA (reference sequence). The CDR3 consists of 13 residues.

The chain carries TRBV6-1 and TRBJ2-5, with 10 bases fitting TRBD2. The CDR3 loop spans 16 amino acids. Looked up from germline, CDR1 is MNHNS and CDR2 is SASEGT. The trim removed 1 base at V and 4 bases at J, leaving 6 bases unmatched. The CDR3, as DNA: TGTGCCAGCAGTGAAGAGCGGGGGGGCTTCAGAGAGACCCAGTACTTC. Protein: CASSEERGGFRETQYF.

J is TRBJ1-1 and V is TRBV14; D call uncertain. The V end lost 6 bases, the J end lost 4 bases, and 9 bases lay between the germline ends. The CDR3 extends over 12 amino acids. From germline, CDR1 is SGHDN and CDR2 FVKESK. The CDR3 DNA is TGTGCCAGCAGTAGGCTGTTCACTGAAGCTTTCTTT. Its translation is CASSRLFTEAFF.

Note on this clonotype: This may be a read error, as it is one base from a much larger clone. The chain combines TRBV29-1 with TRBJ2-1; the match to TRBD1 covers 7 bases. The V segment lost 4 bases and the J segment 10 bases; nucleotides outside the gene matches: 10. CDR1 and CDR2 (germline): SQVTM, ANQGSEA. This CDR3 comprises 13 residues. The CDR3 loop reads CSVGQGRSYEQFF. In nucleotides, the CDR3 is TGCAGCGTTGGACAGGGTCGGTCCTACGAGCAGTTCTTC.

A few counts support this clonotype. The chain recombines TRBV7-8 with TRBJ1-2; D call uncertain. Germline V gives CDR1 SGHVS, CDR2 FQNEAQ. V lost 4 bases, J lost 7 bases, and 10 bases lay in between. This CDR3 comprises 12 residues. CDR3: CASSSDWGGYTF. The CDR3 coding sequence is TGTGCCAGCAGCTCGGATTGGGGTGGCTACACCTTC.

The chain joins TRBV4-1 to TRBJ2-1; 7 bases line up with TRBD2. The CDR3 totals 17 residues. V lost 2 bases, J lost 0 bases, and 7 bases stayed unmatched. The germline CDR1 and CDR2 sequences are MGHRA and YSYEKL. CDR3 amino acids: CASSQISGLYSYNEQFF. The CDR3, as DNA: TGCGCCAGCAGCCAAATTAGCGGGCTCTACTCCTACAATGAGCAGTTCTTC.

The chain links TRBV20-1 to TRBJ2-5; 7 bases agree with TRBD2. The CDR3 contains 12 residues. With V trimmed by 5 bases and J by 5 bases, 5 bases remained unmatched. Germline CDR1 is DFQATT and CDR2 is SNEGSKA (reference sequence). CDR3 DNA: TGCAGTGCTGATGAGACTAGCGAGACCCAGTACTTC. This gives the protein CSADETSETQYF.

The rearrangement joins TRBV11-2 to TRBJ2-5, with TRBD1 matching 7 bases. Germline V gives CDR1 SGHAT, CDR2 FQNNGV. The CDR3 covers 12 residues. J was trimmed by 5 bases and V by 8 bases; bases with no gene match: 5. CDR3 in DNA: TGTGCCAGCGGGGACAGTCTTGAGACCCAGTACTTC. It encodes CASGDSLETQYF.

This clonotype was detected ten times or more. The chain recombines TRBV20-1 with TRBJ2-5, with D possibly matching TRBD2 (5 bases). Germline assignment: CDR1 DFQATT and CDR2 SNEGSKA (reference sequence). Trimming cost V 5 bases and J 2 bases, with 6 bases left between them. CDR3 length: 11 amino acids. The CDR3 DNA reads as TGCAGTGCTGACTATCAAGAGACCCAGTACTTC. It is translated as CSADYQETQYF.

The chain couples TRBV7-3 to TRBJ2-3, with D perhaps TRBD1 (5 bases). Germline V lookup: CDR1 SGHTA, CDR2 FQGTGA. Trimming removed 3 bases from V and 2 bases from J, with 12 bases in between. This CDR3 is 15 amino acids long. CDR3 protein: CASSFEAGNTDTQYF. The CDR3 nucleotides read TGTGCCAGCAGCTTCGAGGCAGGGAACACAGATACGCAGTATTTT. Variable domain in full (rest from reference TRBV7-3 and TRBJ2-3): GAGVSQTPSNKVTEKGKYVELRCDPISGHTALYWYRQSLGQGPEFLIYFQGTGAADDSGLPNDRFFAVRPEGSVSTLKIQRTERGDSAVYLCASSFEAGNTDTQYFGPGTRLTVL.

In this sample, this clonotype turned up a few times. A read error may produce the germline difference seen at one junction end. The rearrangement uses TRBV10-3 and TRBJ2-1, with 7 bases matching TRBD1. CDR1 and CDR2 (germline): ENHRY, SYGVKD. This CDR3 is built from 17 residues. The CDR3 sequence: CVISEKRGPISYNEQFF. As DNA, the CDR3 is TGTGTCATCAGTGAAAAGAGGGGGCCTATCTCCTACAATGAGCAGTTCTTC.

The V call is TRBV7-9, the J call TRBJ1-6; unclear D gene. Per the germline V gene, CDR1 is SEHNR and CDR2 is FQNEAQ (reference sequence). Trimming pared 5 bases from V and 8 bases from J, leaving 19 bases between. The CDR3 is made up of 16 amino acids. This CDR3 reads CASSNRRTEAHSPLHF. CDR3 bases: TGTGCCAGCAGCAACAGACGGACCGAGGCCCATTCACCCCTCCACTTT.

This clonotype appeared many times. The CDR3 protein is CATQSRDRGWEQYF. DNA for the CDR3: TGTGCCACCCAAAGTAGGGACAGGGGCTGGGAGCAGTACTTC. The rearrangement uses TRBV28 and TRBJ2-7, with 10 positions matching TRBD1. J lost 7 bases, V lost 10 bases, and 13 bases had no gene match. Germline lookup yields CDR1 MDHEN and CDR2 SYDVKM. The CDR3 has 14 residues.

The V gene is TRBV20-1, the J gene TRBJ1-2; 9 positions agree with TRBD1. The germline gives CDR1 DFQATT, CDR2 SNEGSKA (reference sequence). The ends lost 0 bases at V and 4 bases at J; junction bases unmatched: 6. CDR3 length: 15 residues. Here the CDR3 DNA reads TGCAGTGCTAGAGATCAATGGGGACAGGGCTATGGCTACACCTTC. It specifies CSARDQWGQGYGYTF.

The gene calls are TRBV24-1 and TRBJ1-5, with D perhaps TRBD1 (6 bases). Germline values: CDR1 KGHDR, CDR2 SFDVKD. The CDR3 sequence is 13 residues long. Between the trimmed V and J ends, which lost 10 bases and 3 bases, there was a span of 12 bases. The DNA of the CDR3 is TGTGCCACACAACAGGGTTCCAATCAGCCCCAGCATTTT. Encoded protein: CATQQGSNQPQHF.

The rearrangement links TRBV12-3 or TRBV12-4 to TRBJ2-5, with TRBD1 identical over 8 bases. Unmatched junction bases numbered 6, after V lost 4 bases and J lost 5 bases. The CDR3 has 14 amino acids. The chain's CDR3 is CASSYGQGAETQYF. The CDR3 nucleotides are TGTGCCAGCAGTTATGGGCAGGGGGCTGAGACCCAGTACTTC.

In its sample, this clonotype was seen a few times. This chain links TRBV5-4 with TRBJ2-4; D perhaps matches TRBD2 (7 bases). The CDR3 covers 15 residues. V lost 2 bases and J 13 bases, leaving 22 bases between the germline ends. Germline CDR1 and CDR2: SGHNT and YYREEE (reference sequence). The CDR3 DNA reads as TGTGCCAGCAGCTTCTTTGGGGGGGCCACCTATGAGCAGTACTTC. Residues: CASSFFGGATYEQYF.

This chain joins TRBV6-2 or TRBV6-3 and TRBJ1-1; D may be TRBD1 (6 bases). The CDR3 contains 12 residues. Trimming stripped 5 bases from V and 6 bases from J, with 10 bases between. Germline V gene sequence: CDR1 MNHEY, CDR2 SVGEGT. CDR3 in DNA: TGTGCCAGCAGTGAACGGACAGCTGAAGCTTTCTTT. This gives the protein CASSERTAEAFF.

V and J are TRBV20-1 and TRBJ2-7; the D is unclear. The CDR3 extends over 10 amino acids. V dropped 3 bases and J dropped 7 bases, with 7 bases sitting between them. The V gene's germline CDR1 is DFQATT and CDR2 SNEGSKA (reference sequence). The CDR3 region has the DNA TGCAGTGCTAGCGGAGCGGAGCAGTACTTC. Encoded protein: CSASGAEQYF.

The chain uses TRBV28 and TRBJ1-5; 9 bases map to TRBD1. The V and J ends lost 8 bases and 1 base, in that order; junction bases with no gene match: 9. CDR1 and CDR2 from the germline V gene are MDHEN and SYDVKM. The CDR3 is 16 residues long. CDR3 sequence (DNA): TGTGCCAGCCAGACAGGGGGAGGTTGGAGCAATCAGCCCCAGCATTTT. Amino acid sequence: CASQTGGGWSNQPQHF.

The chain links TRBV2 to TRBJ1-2; 7 nucleotides match TRBD1. V shed 9 bases and J 4 bases; nucleotides not matched to a gene: 8. CDR3 length: 13 residues. Germline V gene data show CDR1 as SNHLY and CDR2 as FYNNEI. The CDR3 region has the DNA TGTGCCAGTTTCTACAGGGGACGCTATGGCTACACCTTC. It is translated as CASFYRGRYGYTF.

The CDR3: CASSPIDYYGYTF. For the CDR3, the DNA is TGTGCCAGCAGCCCAATAGACTACTATGGCTACACCTTC. The chain employs TRBV3-1 and TRBJ1-2; no reliable D call. Trimming took 4 bases from V and 3 from J, leaving 9 bases between them. This CDR3 is 13 amino acids long. Germline V CDR1 and CDR2: LGHDT, YNNKEL (reference sequence).

This clonotype has a handful of counts. The gene calls are TRBV6-6 and TRBJ2-1; D is unclear. The germline CDR1 and CDR2 sequences are MNHNY and SVGAGI (reference sequence). This CDR3 is 16 amino acids long. V lost 0 bases and J lost 4, with 13 bases in between. The CDR3 loop is CASSYSVHSRYNEQFF. The CDR3 nucleotides are TGTGCCAGCAGTTACTCTGTCCATTCCAGATACAATGAGCAGTTCTTC.

The rearrangement links TRBV9 to TRBJ2-3; 8 positions agree with TRBD1. The CDR3 consists of 16 residues. Germline V gives CDR1 SGDLS, CDR2 YYNGEE. With V trimmed by 4 bases and J by 0 bases, 7 bases remained unmatched. The DNA of the CDR3 is TGTGCCAGCAGCCCCCGACAGGGGTGGAGCACAGATACGCAGTATTTT. This gives the protein CASSPRQGWSTDTQYF.